This T cell receptor (beta chain) appears in the sequencing data of a study of blood T cell repertoires in COVID-19. Study-level background: Acute and convalescent COVID-19 specimens originated in the United States, Italy and Spain.

In the original analysis: It was from reference gene primer amplification that nucleated cell counts were estimated. Measured with immunoSEQ multiplex PCR; TCRdb has only the in-frame clones, and not every one. Clonal size and the V and J genes are those of that table, whereas D and trimming came from the DNA. The table shows almost 200,000 clones, with roughly three quarters occurring only once. The CDR3 loop spans 13 amino acids. V trimming: 10 bases; J trimming: 3 bases; junction bases outside the gene matches: 5. The origin of this receptor is a woman aged 40 to 50 with COVID-19, enrolled during active disease. The material sequenced was peripheral blood. The rearrangement links TRBV12-3 or TRBV12-4 to TRBJ2-5; TRBD2 aligns across 10 bases. In DNA, the CDR3 is TGTGCCACAGGAGCGGGGGGGGAAGAGACCCAGTACTTC. Translating it yields CATGAGGEETQYF.